The T cell receptor beta chain under discussion was sequenced for a study of cytomegalovirus exposure and HLA in healthy donors. Study findings and constraints: Investigators reported approximately 170 TCR beta chains as tied to cytomegalovirus.

Concerning this clone itself: Its antigen remains unidentified.

The PCR made use of 60 Vbeta and 13 Jbeta primers. As originally analysed: Later work found 65 million to 85 million unique TCR beta chains, with approximately 12 million shared. TCRdb's table, derived via immunoSEQ multiplex PCR, lists solely in-frame clones and lacks some. V and J calls plus clone size are reproduced from that table; the DNA served to infer D and trimming. The sample's table shows roughly 64,000 clones. The germline CDR1 and CDR2 sequences are LNHDA and SQIVND (reference sequence). The V end lost 5 bases, the J end lost 3 bases, and 14 bases lay between the germline ends. The CDR3 runs 14 residues.

The sequence derives from a woman between 18 and 30 years old in good health and CMV-seronegative. The sample comprised PBMCs. The V call is TRBV19, the J call TRBJ2-7; TRBD1 might be the D (7 bases). The chain's CDR3 is CASSRGTVLYEQYF. The DNA for the CDR3 is TGTGCCAGTAGTCGCGGGACAGTTCTCTACGAGCAGTACTTC.